Below are 29 T cell receptor beta chains sequenced from a single sample in a study of response to subunit inactivated influenza vaccine. TCRdb reanalysed the RT-PCR reads using MiXCR and keeps one entry per CDR3 protein. The profile shows fewer than 800,000 distinct CDR3 sequences, approximately 14% of them singletons. The sequencing used PBMCs from blood, collected less than 13 days after vaccination. Every receptor here comes from a man in his forties or fifties who received an inactivated influenza vaccine.

This clonotype was recorded a few times. This rearrangement joins TRBV7-2 to TRBJ2-2; 7 bases agree with TRBD1. The germline CDR1 and CDR2 sequences are SGHTA and FQGNSA. V shed 4 bases, J shed 4 bases, and the junction held 6 bases outside the gene matches. The CDR3 runs 15 residues. This chain's CDR3 is CASSSNDRATGELFF. In nucleotides, the CDR3 is TGTGCCAGCAGCTCCAATGACAGGGCCACCGGGGAGCTGTTTTTT.

The chain combines TRBV5-1 with TRBJ2-3; 8 bases line up with TRBD2. The CDR3 length is 13 residues. V shed 5 bases and J 4 bases; nucleotides not matched to a gene: 3. Germline loops: CDR1 SGHRS, CDR2 YFSETQ. CDR3 region: CASRREAADTQYF. The CDR3 DNA follows: TGCGCCAGCAGGCGGGAGGCAGCAGATACGCAGTATTTT.

This clonotype appeared a few times. The chain has TRBV7-9 and TRBJ2-2; D may correspond to TRBD1 or TRBD2 (5 bases each). This CDR3 is built from 15 residues. Germline loops: CDR1 SEHNR, CDR2 FQNEAQ (reference sequence). V lost 2 bases to trimming and J lost 7 bases, with 14 bases between them. The chain's CDR3 is CASSLYRDLLGELFF. CDR3 bases: TGTGCCAGCAGCTTATACCGGGACCTCCTCGGGGAGCTGTTTTTT.

This clonotype came up a few times. CDR3 DNA: TGCAGCGTTGCGAGGGGGGTGGTAGCCTACGAGCAGTACTTC. Translated: CSVARGVVAYEQYF. The V call is TRBV29-1, the J call TRBJ2-7, with D perhaps assigned TRBD1 or TRBD2 (6 bases each). This CDR3 contains 14 residues. Germline CDR1 SQVTM, CDR2 ANQGSEA. Trimming stripped 4 bases from V and 2 bases from J, with 15 bases between.

This clonotype has only a few counts. The chain carries TRBV2 and TRBJ2-3, with D possibly TRBD1 on 6 matching bases. CDR1 is SNHLY and CDR2 is FYNNEI in the germline V gene. Trimming pared 10 bases from V and 5 bases from J, leaving 16 bases between. The CDR3 has 13 residues. This CDR3 reads CANQGSAGDTQYF. CDR3 nucleotide sequence: TGTGCCAACCAGGGGTCCGCGGGAGATACGCAGTATTTT.

Ten or more counts support this clonotype. This rearrangement joins TRBV5-1 to TRBJ2-7; 7 bases line up with TRBD1. In germline, CDR1 is SGHRS, CDR2 YFSETQ. The CDR3 is made up of 14 amino acids. V trimming: 0 bases; J trimming: 3 bases; junction bases outside the gene matches: 3. The CDR3: CASSLAYRGYEQYF. The CDR3 DNA is TGCGCCAGCAGCTTGGCCTACAGGGGCTACGAGCAGTACTTC.

The chain is built from TRBV2 and TRBJ1-2; the match to TRBD1 covers 8 bases. Germline V gene lookup returns CDR1 SNHLY and CDR2 FYNNEI. The CDR3 spans 19 residues. The V gene end was trimmed by 6 bases and the J gene end by 0 bases; junction bases not matched to a gene: 18. The CDR3, as DNA: TGTGCCAGCAGAGGACTGACAGGGGCCAACGAACCTACTAACTATGGCTACACCTTC. It translates to CASRGLTGANEPTNYGYTF.

This clonotype was counted between two and nine times. The rearrangement links TRBV20-1 to TRBJ1-1; a possible D gene is TRBD1 (5 bases). The CDR3 has 13 amino acids. Trimming shortened V by 6 bases and J by 2 bases, and 13 bases separated the two germline ends. Germline loops: CDR1 DFQATT, CDR2 SNEGSKA (reference sequence). The DNA of the CDR3 is TGCAGTGCCGCACCGGGGACCAACACTGAAGCTTTCTTT. Amino acid sequence: CSAAPGTNTEAFF.

J is TRBJ1-6 and V is TRBV7-2, with D unclear. The germline V gene encodes CDR1 SGHTA and CDR2 FQGNSA. The CDR3 loop spans 17 amino acids. The germline V and J ends were trimmed by 5 bases and 0 bases, with 14 bases remaining between them. CDR3 sequence reads: CASSLRLLSSYNSPLHF. CDR3 bases: TGTGCCAGCAGCCTCCGACTCCTTAGCTCCTATAATTCACCCCTCCACTTT.

Comments on this clonotype: An end of the junction does not agree with germline; a read error may underlie this. J is TRBJ2-1 and V is TRBV7-6; 12 bases agree with TRBD1. Germline CDR1 and CDR2: SGHVS and FNYEAQ. There are 19 residues in the CDR3. The chain's CDR3 is CASSFPGQGASSNHNGQFF. In DNA form, the CDR3 reads TGTGCCAGCAGCTTCCCGGGACAGGGGGCCTCATCCAATCACAATGGGCAGTTCTTC.

This clonotype was observed many times. This chain joins TRBV11-2 and TRBJ1-6, with 7 positions matching TRBD1. The germline CDR1 and CDR2 sequences are SGHAT and FQNNGV. This CDR3 comprises 13 residues. J lost 8 bases, V lost 4 bases, and 2 bases had no gene match. CDR3 region: CASSSDRDSPLHF. In nucleotides, the CDR3 is TGTGCCAGCAGCTCAGACAGGGATTCACCCCTCCACTTT.

This clonotype was observed many times. J is TRBJ1-5 and V is TRBV5-1; TRBD1 matches 9 bases. The V segment lost 5 bases and the J segment 0 bases; nucleotides outside the gene matches: 3. This CDR3 contains 15 residues. Per the germline V gene, CDR1 is SGHRS and CDR2 is YFSETQ. CDR3: CASSWGQGSNQPQHF. The CDR3 DNA reads as TGCGCCAGCAGTTGGGGACAGGGTAGCAATCAGCCCCAGCATTTT.

For this clonotype: Since a much larger clone is just one base distant, this may be a read error. No conserved phenylalanine or tryptophan is present at the end of the CDR3, so a read error is the likely explanation. The chain employs TRBV7-9 and TRBJ2-1, with 8 bases that match TRBD2. This CDR3 is 13 amino acids long. Germline V gene lookup returns CDR1 SEHNR and CDR2 FQNEAQ (reference sequence). V lost 5 bases and J lost 8; bases outside the gene matches: 5. CDR3 sequence reads: CASSPGTRHEQFL. CDR3 nucleotides: TGTGCCAGCAGCCCCGGGACTAGGCATGAGCAGTTCCTC.

The chain employs TRBV7-8 and TRBJ2-1; weak D call: TRBD2 (5 bases). V dropped 4 bases and J dropped 2 bases, with 15 bases sitting between them. Looked up from germline, CDR1 is SGHVS and CDR2 is FQNEAQ. The CDR3 is 16 amino acids. CDR3 DNA: TGTGCCAGCAGCTCCCGGGAAGCGGTCCCCTACAATGAGCAGTTCTTC. Its translation is CASSSREAVPYNEQFF.

The sample holds one count of this clonotype. This rearrangement joins TRBV7-8 to TRBJ2-1; possible D gene TRBD2, 7 bases. V was trimmed by 1 base and J by 9 bases, leaving 16 bases between them. This CDR3 has 15 amino acids. Germline lookup yields CDR1 SGHVS and CDR2 FQNEAQ. In DNA form, the CDR3 reads TGTGCCAGCAGCTTAGACACTCGGGGGGCTGGTGAGCAGTTCTTC. Translated, it gives CASSLDTRGAGEQFF. Together with reference TRBV7-8 and TRBJ2-1, the CDR3 gives the full variable domain: GAGVSQSPRYKVAKRGQDVALRCDPISGHVSLFWYQQALGQGPEFLTYFQNEAQLDKSGLPSDRFFAERPEGSVSTLKIQRTQQEDSAVYLCASSLDTRGAGEQFFGPGTRLTVL.

This CDR3 is CASSWTGRNEQFF. CDR3 nucleotides: TGCGCCAGCAGCTGGACAGGGCGAAATGAGCAGTTCTTC. This chain joins TRBV5-1 and TRBJ2-1, with 8 bases identical to TRBD1. CDR1 SGHRS and CDR2 YFSETQ come from the germline V gene. With V trimmed by 3 bases and J by 7 bases, 3 bases remained unmatched. This CDR3 has 13 amino acids.

The genes are TRBV7-8 and TRBJ2-4, with 7 nucleotides matching TRBD1. V gave up 1 base and J gave up 9 bases; unmatched junction bases: 3. The CDR3 contains 13 residues. CDR1 and CDR2 (germline): SGHVS, FQNEAQ. The CDR3 sequence: CASSLGQGGIQYF. As DNA, the CDR3 is TGTGCCAGCAGCTTAGGACAGGGCGGCATTCAGTACTTC.

This clonotype was seen many times. CDR3 nucleotide sequence: TGCAGTGCTAGAGATGGGCCCGGCGAAAAACTGTTTTTT. Its translation is CSARDGPGEKLFF. The V call is TRBV20-1, the J call TRBJ1-4; D ambiguous. Germline CDR1 is DFQATT and CDR2 is SNEGSKA (reference sequence). The CDR3 length is 13 residues. The V end was cut by 0 bases, the J end by 8 bases, with 10 bases between.

This clonotype appeared a few times. The chain couples TRBV27 to TRBJ1-5, with 7 bases fitting TRBD1. The CDR3 runs 16 residues. Trimming at V came to 7 bases and at J to 1 base, leaving 10 bases not matched to a gene. Germline V gene data show CDR1 as MNHEY and CDR2 as SMNVEV (reference sequence). The CDR3 loop is CASTPTGHLSNQPQHF. In nucleotides, the CDR3 is TGTGCCAGCACCCCGACAGGGCATCTCAGCAATCAGCCCCAGCATTTT.

The rearrangement joins TRBV3-1 to TRBJ1-2; tentatively, D is TRBD1 (6 bases). The V end was cut by 7 bases, the J end by 5 bases, with 20 bases between. Germline CDR1 is LGHDT and CDR2 is YNNKEL (reference sequence). The CDR3 has 15 amino acids. The CDR3 DNA reads as TGTGCCAGCACCTTCTCGGGACAAGGACTTTATGGCTACACCTTC. This translates into CASTFSGQGLYGYTF.

The genes are TRBV3-1 and TRBJ1-1; 9 nucleotides match TRBD1. There are 14 residues in the CDR3. CDR1 is LGHDT, CDR2 YNNKEL, per germline (reference sequence). J was trimmed by 11 bases and V by 1 base; bases with no gene match: 8. This CDR3 is CASSQAQQGASAFF. The DNA for the CDR3 is TGTGCCAGCAGCCAAGCTCAACAGGGGGCTTCGGCTTTCTTT.

This sequence joins TRBV15 and TRBJ2-7; 8 nucleotides align to TRBD2. CDR3 length: 14 amino acids. V lost 0 bases and J lost 6; bases outside the gene matches: 4. Germline CDR1 LNHNV, CDR2 YYDKDF (reference sequence). CDR3 in DNA: TGTGCCACCAGCAGAGATCAAGGACTAGCCGAGCAGTACTTC. This sequence encodes CATSRDQGLAEQYF.

The chain has TRBV25-1 and TRBJ2-5; weak D call: TRBD1 (5 bases). Trimming left V 0 bases short and J 1 base short, with 9 bases between. The CDR3 is made up of 15 amino acids. CDR1 and CDR2 (germline): MGHDK, SYGVNS. The CDR3 DNA reads as TGTGCCAGCAGTGAATATAGGGGTACCCAAGAGACCCAGTACTTC. Residues: CASSEYRGTQETQYF.

This clonotype came up a few times. V usage is TRBV3-1 and J usage is TRBJ1-2; a weak D match, TRBD1 (5 bases). Trimming cost V 1 base and J 5 bases, with 8 bases left between them. CDR3 length: 13 residues. In germline, CDR1 is LGHDT, CDR2 YNNKEL (reference sequence). The CDR3 protein is CASSQGQFYGYTF. The DNA of the CDR3 is TGTGCCAGCAGCCAAGGACAGTTTTATGGCTACACCTTC.

This clonotype was counted only a few times. The chain combines TRBV12-3 or TRBV12-4 with TRBJ2-6; no firm D call. The CDR3 covers 16 residues. Trimming removed 5 bases from V and 0 bases from J, with 11 bases in between. Here the CDR3 DNA reads TGTGCCAGCAGTCCGGGCTTGAGCTCTGGGGCCAACGTCCTGACTTTC. Translation: CASSPGLSSGANVLTF.

J is TRBJ2-7 and V is TRBV6-5, with D unresolved. Trimming removed 2 bases from V and 2 bases from J, with 7 bases in between. This CDR3 comprises 13 residues. Germline lookup yields CDR1 MNHEY and CDR2 SVGAGI. In DNA, the CDR3 is TGTGCCAGCAGTTACGACGAGACCTACGAGCAGTACTTC. This gives the protein CASSYDETYEQYF.

Here the CDR3 DNA reads TGCAGTCCGTTGAGTTCCACTCTAGCCAAAAACATTCAGTACTTC. Its translation: CSPLSSTLAKNIQYF. The chain employs TRBV20-1 and TRBJ2-4; D gene uncertain. Germline CDR1 DFQATT, CDR2 SNEGSKA (reference sequence). The CDR3 has 15 amino acids. The V and J ends lost 8 bases and 0 bases respectively, with 17 bases between them.

In its sample, this clonotype was seen many times. V usage is TRBV30 and J usage is TRBJ2-5; TRBD2 matches 9 bases. CDR1 and CDR2 from the germline V gene are GTSNPN and SVGIG (reference sequence). This CDR3 spans 14 amino acids. Trimming cost V 7 bases and J 4 bases; bases outside gene matches: 10. Here the CDR3 DNA reads TGTGCCTTTCGCCCAGCGGGAGGCGGAGAGACCCAGTACTTC. This gives the protein CAFRPAGGGETQYF.

In this sample, this clonotype turned up many times. This chain uses TRBV20-1 with TRBJ2-1, with D perhaps matching TRBD1 (6 bases). The CDR3 is 14 residues long. CDR1 and CDR2 from the germline V gene are DFQATT and SNEGSKA (reference sequence). The CDR3 region is CRGLGAGSYNEQFF. CDR3 bases: TGCAGAGGCCTGGGGGCGGGTTCTTACAATGAGCAGTTCTTC.